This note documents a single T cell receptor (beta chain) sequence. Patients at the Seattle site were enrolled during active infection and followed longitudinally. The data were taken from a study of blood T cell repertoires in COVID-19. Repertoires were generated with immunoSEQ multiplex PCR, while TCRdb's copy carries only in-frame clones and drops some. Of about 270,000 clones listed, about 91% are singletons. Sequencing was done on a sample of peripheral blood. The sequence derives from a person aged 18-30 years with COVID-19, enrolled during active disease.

The CDR3 protein is CASSGGTYEQFF. DNA of the CDR3: TGTGCCAGCAGCGGGGGGACTTATGAGCAGTTCTTC. The J gene is TRBJ2-1, the V gene TRBV11-2, with D possibly being TRBD2 (6 bases). Germline V lookup: CDR1 SGHAT, CDR2 FQNNGV. V dropped 5 bases and J dropped 8 bases, with 10 bases sitting between them. This CDR3 spans 12 amino acids. Looking up the rest from reference TRBV11-2 and TRBJ2-1 gives the full variable domain: EAGVAQSPRYKIIEKRQSVAFWCNPISGHATLYWYQQILGQGPKLLIQFQNNGVVDDSQLPKDRFSAERLKGVDSTLKIQPAKLEDSAVYLCASSGGTYEQFFGPGTRLTVL.